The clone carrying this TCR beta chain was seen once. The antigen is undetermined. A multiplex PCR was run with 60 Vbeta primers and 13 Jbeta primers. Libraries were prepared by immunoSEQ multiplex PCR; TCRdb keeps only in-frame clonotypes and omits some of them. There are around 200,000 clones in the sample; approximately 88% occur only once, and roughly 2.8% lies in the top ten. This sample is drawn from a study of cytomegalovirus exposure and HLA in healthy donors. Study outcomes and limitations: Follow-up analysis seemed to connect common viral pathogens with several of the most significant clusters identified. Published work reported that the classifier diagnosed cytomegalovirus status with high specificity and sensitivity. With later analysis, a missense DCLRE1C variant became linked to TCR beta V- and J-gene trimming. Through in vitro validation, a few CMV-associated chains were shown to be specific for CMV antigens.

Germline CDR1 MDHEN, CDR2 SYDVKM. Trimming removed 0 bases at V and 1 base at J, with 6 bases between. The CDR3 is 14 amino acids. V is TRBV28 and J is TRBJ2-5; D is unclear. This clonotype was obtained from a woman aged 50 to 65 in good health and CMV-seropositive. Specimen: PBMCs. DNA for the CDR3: TGTGCCAGCAGTTTATGGCAGGTCCAAGAGACCCAGTACTTC. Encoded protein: CASSLWQVQETQYF.